This entry features one TCR beta chain sequence. Antigen: not known. This sample was included in a study of cytomegalovirus exposure and HLA in healthy donors. Study findings and constraints: Being indistinguishable, some V segments were excluded, TRBV6-2 and TRBV6-3 among them. Researchers reported from a later analysis that most CMV-associated TCR beta chains appeared HLA-restricted. The availability of immune exposure information extended only to CMV serostatus.

As for the donors, each was a healthy bone marrow donor. This CDR3 is built from 15 residues. Germline V gene data show CDR1 as SGHRS and CDR2 as YFSETQ. With 4 bases clipped from V and 5 bases from J, the junction kept 10 bases outside the gene matches. 13 Jbeta primers and 60 Vbeta primers were used for the PCR. The table came from immunoSEQ multiplex PCR; TCRdb's copy has only in-frame clones and leaves some out. Seen in this sample are about 190,000 clones; the ten most common clones hold roughly 0.98%. The receptor comes from a woman younger than 45 in good health and CMV-seropositive. Sequencing input: PBMCs. This chain connects TRBV5-1 to TRBJ2-7, with 9 bases fitting TRBD1. The CDR3 DNA is TGCGCCAGCAGCCCGGGCCGGGACAGGGCCGACGAGCAGTACTTC. Protein product: CASSPGRDRADEQYF.